This TCR beta chain was recovered during a study of cytomegalovirus exposure and HLA in healthy donors. Germline V gene data show CDR1 as PRHDT and CDR2 as FYEKMQ (reference sequence). V was shortened by 1 base and J by 6 bases, with 10 bases between the two germline ends. CDR3 length: 14 amino acids. The PCR ran on 60 Vbeta and 13 Jbeta primers. Sequencing was performed with immunoSEQ multiplex PCR; in TCRdb, only in-frame clones are kept and a portion is missing. The table includes 210,000 or so clones, just under 80% detected once. This receptor was obtained from a boy younger than 18 in good health and CMV-seronegative. The rearrangement uses TRBV13 and TRBJ2-1, with a tentative D call TRBD2 (5 bases). Sample: PBMCs. For the CDR3, the DNA is TGTGCCAGCAGCTTAGTACGGGAAGGCAATGAGCAGTTCTTC. Its protein product is CASSLVREGNEQFF. Full variable domain (remainder filled in from reference TRBV13 and TRBJ2-1): AAGVIQSPRHLIKEKRETATLKCYPIPRHDTVYWYQQGPGQDPQFLISFYEKMQSDKGSIPDRFSAQQFSDYHSELNMSSLELGDSALYFCASSLVREGNEQFFGPGTRLTVL.